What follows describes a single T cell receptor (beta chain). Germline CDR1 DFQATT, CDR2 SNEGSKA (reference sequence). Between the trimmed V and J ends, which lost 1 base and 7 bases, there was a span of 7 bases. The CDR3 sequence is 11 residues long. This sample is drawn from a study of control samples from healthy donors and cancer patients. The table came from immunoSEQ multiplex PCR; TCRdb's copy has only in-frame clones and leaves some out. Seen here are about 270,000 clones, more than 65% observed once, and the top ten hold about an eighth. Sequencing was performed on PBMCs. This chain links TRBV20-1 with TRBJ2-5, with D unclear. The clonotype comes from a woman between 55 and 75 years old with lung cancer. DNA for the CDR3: TGCAGTGCTAGAGGACAATTGACCCAGTACTTC. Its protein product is CSARGQLTQYF.